The source of this T cell receptor beta chain is a study of T cell repertoires in cytomegalovirus infection. Overall study: It was the public TCR beta signatures that indicated both CMV infection and matching HLA type.

TCRdb passed the reads through MiXCR, listing each CDR3 protein once. The sample consists of some 940,000 distinct CDR3 sequences, under 40% of them appearing once. With 8 bases removed from V and 2 bases from J, the gap between germline ends came to 6 bases. The CDR3 length is 11 residues. Germline V gives CDR1 SGHVS, CDR2 FNYEAQ. Comment on this clonotype: Its specificity is not known.

Findings of the study overall: Within the response measured ex vivo, HLA-C-restricted CMV-specific TCR beta clonotypes were dominant.

The rearrangement uses TRBV7-6 and TRBJ2-5; D gene ambiguous. Sequenced here: cultured CD8+ T cells from PBMCs, sampled from culture after CMV antigen stimulation. The TCR originated in a human donor in good health (CMV status not recorded). Some clones in this sample may be carry-over from other donors' samples. CDR3 sequence reads: CASGFQETQYF. The CDR3 nucleotides are TGTGCCAGCGGGTTTCAAGAGACCCAGTACTTC.